This T cell receptor beta chain was identified during a study of early T cells in non-severe SARS-CoV-2 infection. CDR3 length: 13 residues. CDR1 and CDR2 from the germline V gene are SGHAT and FQNNGV. Trimming removed 5 bases at V and 2 bases at J, with 9 bases between. Separate cDNA molecules each had unique molecular identifiers attached to them. Via MiXCR, TCRdb re-called the 5' RACE reads, giving one row per CDR3 protein. The table shows under 35,000 distinct CDR3 sequences, with 5.2% occurring only once. This clonotype is labeled medium-sized. The specimen sequenced was whole blood. The V and J genes are TRBV11-2 and TRBJ2-5; D is perhaps TRBD1 or TRBD2 (5 bases each). This TCR derives from an adult who was a healthcare worker with PCR-confirmed SARS-CoV-2 infection or an uninfected control (not recorded which). In DNA, the CDR3 is TGTGCCAGCAGCGGGGACGGTCAAGAGACCCAGTACTTC. Its protein is CASSGDGQETQYF.